This TCR beta chain is from a study of blood T cell repertoires in COVID-19. Study-wide context: The origin of the acute and convalescent COVID-19 samples was the United States, Italy and Spain. PBMCs, B-cell-depleted T cells, or T cells were the source of the cDNA or gDNA that made up the material.

With 5 bases clipped from V and 5 bases from J, the junction kept 12 bases outside the gene matches. The CDR3 runs to 15 residues. Germline CDR1 reads MNHEY; CDR2 reads SVGAGI. In the original workflow: Nucleated cell number was recorded as an estimate derived from reference gene primer amplification. Clones were read by immunoSEQ multiplex PCR, and TCRdb kept only the in-frame ones, dropping some. V, J and clone size are those of that table, while D and trimming were read from the DNA. In the table there are around 150,000 clones, 70% to 80% of which are singletons. V usage is TRBV6-5 and J usage is TRBJ2-7; 7 bases line up with TRBD2. This clonotype was sampled from a man in his forties or fifties with acute or convalescent COVID-19. Sequenced: peripheral blood. CDR3 sequence: CASSPPGGLSDEQYF. The CDR3 bases are TGTGCCAGCAGTCCCCCGGGGGGTCTATCTGACGAGCAGTACTTC.